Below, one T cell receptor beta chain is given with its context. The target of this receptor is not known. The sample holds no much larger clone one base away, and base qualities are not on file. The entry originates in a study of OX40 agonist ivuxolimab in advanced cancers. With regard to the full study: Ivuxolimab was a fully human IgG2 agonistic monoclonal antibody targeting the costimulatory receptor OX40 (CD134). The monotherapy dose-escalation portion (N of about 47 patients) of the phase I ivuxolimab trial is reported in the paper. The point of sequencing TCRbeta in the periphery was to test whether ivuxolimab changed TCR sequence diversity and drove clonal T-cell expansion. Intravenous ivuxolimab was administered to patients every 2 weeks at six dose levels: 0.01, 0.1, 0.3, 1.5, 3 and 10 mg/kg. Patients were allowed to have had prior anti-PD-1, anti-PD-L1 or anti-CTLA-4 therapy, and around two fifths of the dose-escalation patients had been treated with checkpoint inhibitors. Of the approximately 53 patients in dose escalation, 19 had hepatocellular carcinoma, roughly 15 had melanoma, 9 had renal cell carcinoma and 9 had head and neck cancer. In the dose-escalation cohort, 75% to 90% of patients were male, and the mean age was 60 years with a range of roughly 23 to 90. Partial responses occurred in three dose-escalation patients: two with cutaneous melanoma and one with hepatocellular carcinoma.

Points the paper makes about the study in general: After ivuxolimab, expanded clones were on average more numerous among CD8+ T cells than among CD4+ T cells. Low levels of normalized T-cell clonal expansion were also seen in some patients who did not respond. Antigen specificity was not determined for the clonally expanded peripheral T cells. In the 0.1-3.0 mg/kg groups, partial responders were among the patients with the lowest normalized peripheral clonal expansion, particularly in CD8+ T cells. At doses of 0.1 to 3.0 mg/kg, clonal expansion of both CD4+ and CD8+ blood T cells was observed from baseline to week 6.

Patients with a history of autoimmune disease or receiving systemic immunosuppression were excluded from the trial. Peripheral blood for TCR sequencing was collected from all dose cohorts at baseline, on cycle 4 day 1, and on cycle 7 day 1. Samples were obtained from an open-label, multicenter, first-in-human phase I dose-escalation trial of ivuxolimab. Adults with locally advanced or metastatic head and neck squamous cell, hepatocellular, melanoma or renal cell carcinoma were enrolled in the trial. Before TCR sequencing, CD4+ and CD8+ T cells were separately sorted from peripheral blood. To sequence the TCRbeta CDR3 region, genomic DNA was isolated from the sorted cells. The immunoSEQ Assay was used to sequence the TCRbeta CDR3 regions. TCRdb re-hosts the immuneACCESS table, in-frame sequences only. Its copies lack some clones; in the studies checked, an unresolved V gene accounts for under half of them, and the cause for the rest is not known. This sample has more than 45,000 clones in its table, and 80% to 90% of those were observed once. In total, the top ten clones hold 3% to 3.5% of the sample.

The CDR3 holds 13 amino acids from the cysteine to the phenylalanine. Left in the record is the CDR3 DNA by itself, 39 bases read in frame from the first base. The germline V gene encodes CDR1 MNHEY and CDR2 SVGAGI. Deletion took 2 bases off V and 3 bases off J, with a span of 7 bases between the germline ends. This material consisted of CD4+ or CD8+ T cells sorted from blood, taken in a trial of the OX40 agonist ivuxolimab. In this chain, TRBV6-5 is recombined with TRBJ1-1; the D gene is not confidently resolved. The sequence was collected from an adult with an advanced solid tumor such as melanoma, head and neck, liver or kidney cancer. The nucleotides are TGTGCCAGCAGTTACGAAGGCTACACTGAAGCTTTCTTT. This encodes CASSYEGYTEAFF.